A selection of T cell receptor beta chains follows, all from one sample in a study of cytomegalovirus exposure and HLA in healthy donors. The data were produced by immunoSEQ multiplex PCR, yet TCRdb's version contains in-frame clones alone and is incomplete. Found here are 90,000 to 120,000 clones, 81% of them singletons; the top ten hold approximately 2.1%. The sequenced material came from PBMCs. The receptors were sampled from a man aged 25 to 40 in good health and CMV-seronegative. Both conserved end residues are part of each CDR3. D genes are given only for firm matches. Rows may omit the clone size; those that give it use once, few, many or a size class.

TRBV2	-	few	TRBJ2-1	TGTGCCAGCAGGTTTCACAGAACCTACAATGAGCAGTTCTTC	CASRFHRTYNEQFF
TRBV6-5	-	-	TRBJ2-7	TGTGCCAGCAGAAATCACTACGAGCAGTACTTC	CASRNHYEQYF
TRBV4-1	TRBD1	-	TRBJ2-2	TGCGCCAGCAGCCCGAAACAGGGGGGCACCGGGGAGCTGTTTTTT	CASSPKQGGTGELFF
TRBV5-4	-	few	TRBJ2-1	TGTGCCAGCAGCTTCTGGGACACAGTCTACAATGAGCAGTTCTTC	CASSFWDTVYNEQFF
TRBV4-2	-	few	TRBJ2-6	TGTGCCAGCAGCCAAGATTCTTCCTCTGGGGCCAACGTCCTGACTTTC	CASSQDSSSGANVLTF
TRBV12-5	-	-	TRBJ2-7	TGTGCTAGTGTCGTTAGCAGCTACGAGCAGTACTTC	CASVVSSYEQYF
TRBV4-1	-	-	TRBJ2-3	TGCGCCAGCAGCCGAGGACTACCAGAGTACGGAGATACGCAGTATTTT	CASSRGLPEYGDTQYF
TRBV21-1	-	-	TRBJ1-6	TGTGCCAGCCCTTCAGCGGCAGGTAGGGTCTCACCCCTCCACTTT	CASPSAAGRVSPLHF
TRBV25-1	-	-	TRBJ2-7	TGTGCCAGCAGCTCCACCCCGCGGGGTGACGAGCAGTACTTC	CASSSTPRGDEQYF
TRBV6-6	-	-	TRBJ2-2	TGTGCCAGCAGCGCCAGAACCTTTACCGGGGAGCTGTTTTTT	CASSARTFTGELFF
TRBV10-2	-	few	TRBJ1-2	TGCGCCAGCAGCGGCCCCGGGACTGTGAACTATGGCTACACCTTC	CASSGPGTVNYGYTF
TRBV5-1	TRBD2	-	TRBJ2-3	TGCGCCAGCAGCTTGGTCCTGACTAGCGGGGGGATAGATACGCAGTATTTT	CASSLVLTSGGIDTQYF
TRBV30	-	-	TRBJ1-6	TGTGCCTGGATGGGGGGATATAATTCACCCCTCCACTTT	CAWMGGYNSPLHF
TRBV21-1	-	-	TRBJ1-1	TGTGCCAGCAGCAAAGCGCGCGGGGACACTGAAGCTTTCTTT	CASSKARGDTEAFF
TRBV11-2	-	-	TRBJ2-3	TGTGCCAGCAGCTTAGTCCCAGGGGTGCAAGATACGCAGTATTTT	CASSLVPGVQDTQYF
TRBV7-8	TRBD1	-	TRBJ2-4	TGTGCCAGCAGCTTAAGGACAGGGTCGGTATTAGCCAAAAACATTCAGTACTTC	CASSLRTGSVLAKNIQYF
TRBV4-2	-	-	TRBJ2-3	TGTGCCAGCAGCCAAGGGGATAGCGGAACCGATACGCAGTATTTT	CASSQGDSGTDTQYF
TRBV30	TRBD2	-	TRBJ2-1	TGTGCCTGGAGTACTAGCGGGAGTGAGCAGTTCTTC	CAWSTSGSEQFF
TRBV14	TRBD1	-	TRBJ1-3	TGTGCCAGCAGCCTTACACCGGGACAGGGAGACACCATATATTTT	CASSLTPGQGDTIYF
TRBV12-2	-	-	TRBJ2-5	TGTGCAAGTCGCTTAAGTGGGACAGGGAGCGAGACCCAGTACTTC	CASRLSGTGSETQYF
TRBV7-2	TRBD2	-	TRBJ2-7	TGTGCCAGCAGCTACCGAGCTAGCGGGATCTACGAGCAGTACTTC	CASSYRASGIYEQYF
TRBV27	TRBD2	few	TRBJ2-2	TGTGCCTCCCGGGCCCTAGCGGGAGTGTCCGGGGAGCTGTTTTTT	CASRALAGVSGELFF
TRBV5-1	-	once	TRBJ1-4	TGCGCCAGCAGCTTCACAGAGAATGAAAAACTGTTTTTT	CASSFTENEKLFF
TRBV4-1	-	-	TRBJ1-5	TGCGCCAGCAGCCAAGACTCAGGCTCCGGTCCCAATCAGCCCCAGCATTTT	CASSQDSGSGPNQPQHF
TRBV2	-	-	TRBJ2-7	TGTGCCAGCTGGGCCGGGGGAACCTACGAGCAGTACTTC	CASWAGGTYEQYF
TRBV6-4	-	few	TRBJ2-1	TGTGCCAGCAGTGGGGGGGGCGGGGGCGCCTACAATGAGCAGTTCTTC	CASSGGGGGAYNEQFF
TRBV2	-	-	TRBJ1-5	TGTGCCAGCAGCATGGACAGCTACAATCAGCCCCAGCATTTT	CASSMDSYNQPQHF
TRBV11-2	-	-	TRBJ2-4	TGTGCCAGCAGCTTAGACAGAAACATTCAGTACTTC	CASSLDRNIQYF
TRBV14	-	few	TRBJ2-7	TGTGCCAGCAGCCAAGGTTCAGGAGGCTACGAGCAGTACTTC	CASSQGSGGYEQYF
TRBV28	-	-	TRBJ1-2	TGTGCCAGCAGCCGCAGGGAACCTAACTATGGCTACACCTTC	CASSRREPNYGYTF
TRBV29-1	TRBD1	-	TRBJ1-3	TGCAGCGTTGAGAGACAGGGGGGAAACACCATATATTTT	CSVERQGGNTIYF
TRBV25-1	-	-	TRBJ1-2	TGTGCCAGCAGTTCAGGACTCATCGATGGCTACACCTTC	CASSSGLIDGYTF
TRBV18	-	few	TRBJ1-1	TGTGCCAGCTCACCCGGGATGTCGGACACTGAAGCTTTCTTT	CASSPGMSDTEAFF
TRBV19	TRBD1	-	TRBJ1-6	TGTGCCAGTAATTCCGACAGGGGGGGTAATTCACCCCTCCACTTT	CASNSDRGGNSPLHF
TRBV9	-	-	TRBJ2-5	TGTGCCAGCAGCGGTAGGGGCCAAGAGACCCAGTACTTC	CASSGRGQETQYF
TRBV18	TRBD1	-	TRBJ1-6	TGTGCCAGCTCACGACCGGGACAGAATTCACCCCTCCACTTT	CASSRPGQNSPLHF
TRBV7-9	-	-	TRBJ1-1	TGTGCCAGCAGCTCCCCTTGGACGGGAAACACTGAAGCTTTCTTT	CASSSPWTGNTEAFF
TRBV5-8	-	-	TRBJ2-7	TGTGCCAGCAGCTTAAACGAGCAGTACTTC	CASSLNEQYF
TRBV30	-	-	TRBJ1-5	TGTGCCTGGAGTGTACAGGGCAACCAGCCCCAGCATTTT	CAWSVQGNQPQHF
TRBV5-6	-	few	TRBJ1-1	TGTGCCAGCAGCTCTGGGACAACCGAAGCTTTCTTT	CASSSGTTEAFF
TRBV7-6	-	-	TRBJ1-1	TGTGCCAGCAGCTTAACCAGGGATGGTAACACTGAAGCTTTCTTT	CASSLTRDGNTEAFF
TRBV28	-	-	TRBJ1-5	TGTGCCAGCACGGGAGGAGGTGAGGGGCAGCCCCAGCATTTT	CASTGGGEGQPQHF
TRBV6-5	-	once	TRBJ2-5	TGTGCCAGCCGGCGGAGCGGAGCGGTGGAGACCCAGTACTTC	CASRRSGAVETQYF
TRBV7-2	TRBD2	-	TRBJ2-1	TGTGCCAGCAGCCTAATAGGCGGGGGCTACAATGAGCAGTTCTTC	CASSLIGGGYNEQFF
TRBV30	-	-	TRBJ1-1	TGTGCCTGGAGTGGCTACAGAGAAATAACTGAAGCTTTCTTT	CAWSGYREITEAFF
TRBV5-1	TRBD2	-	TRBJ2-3	TGCGCCAGCAGGGGGACTAGTATCGTGGAGACAGATACGCAGTATTTT	CASRGTSIVETDTQYF
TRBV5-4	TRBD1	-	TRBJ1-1	TGTGCCAGCAGCTTGGGGCAGGGGGTCTGGAACACTGAAGCTTTCTTT	CASSLGQGVWNTEAFF
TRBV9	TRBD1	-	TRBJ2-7	TGTGCCAGCAGCGCCAACCGGGACAGGGGTCCCTACGAGCAGTACTTC	CASSANRDRGPYEQYF